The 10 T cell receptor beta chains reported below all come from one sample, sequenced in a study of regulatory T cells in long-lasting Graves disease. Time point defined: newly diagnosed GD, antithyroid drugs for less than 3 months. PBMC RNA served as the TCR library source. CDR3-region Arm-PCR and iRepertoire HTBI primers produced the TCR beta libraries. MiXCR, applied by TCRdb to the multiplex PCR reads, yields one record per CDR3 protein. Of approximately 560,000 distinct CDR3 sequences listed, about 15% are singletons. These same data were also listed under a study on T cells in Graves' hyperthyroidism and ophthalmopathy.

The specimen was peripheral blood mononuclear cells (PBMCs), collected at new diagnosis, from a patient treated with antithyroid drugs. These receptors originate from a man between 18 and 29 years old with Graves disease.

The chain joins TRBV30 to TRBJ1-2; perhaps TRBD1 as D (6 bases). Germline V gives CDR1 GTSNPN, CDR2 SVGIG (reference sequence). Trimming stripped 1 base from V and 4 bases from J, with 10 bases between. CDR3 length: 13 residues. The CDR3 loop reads CAWSDGGPYGYTF. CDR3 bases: TGTGCCTGGAGTGACGGGGGGCCCTATGGCTACACCTTC.

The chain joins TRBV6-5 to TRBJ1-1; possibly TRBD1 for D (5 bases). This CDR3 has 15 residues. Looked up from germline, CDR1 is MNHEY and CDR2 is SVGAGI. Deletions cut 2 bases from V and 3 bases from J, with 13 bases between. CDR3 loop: CASSYGVREDTEAFF. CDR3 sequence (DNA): TGTGCCAGCAGTTACGGTGTCAGGGAGGACACTGAAGCTTTCTTT.

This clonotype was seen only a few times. The CDR3, as DNA: TGTGCCAGCACCGGGAACATTTCCTACGAGCAGTACTTC. Translated: CASTGNISYEQYF. The J gene is TRBJ2-7, the V gene TRBV11-2; D may be TRBD2 (5 bases). Germline V gene sequence: CDR1 SGHAT, CDR2 FQNNGV. Trimming left V 7 bases short and J 1 base short, with 11 bases between. CDR3 length equals 13 residues. The variable domain in full, with the rest retrieved from reference TRBV11-2 and TRBJ2-7, is EAGVAQSPRYKIIEKRQSVAFWCNPISGHATLYWYQQILGQGPKLLIQFQNNGVVDDSQLPKDRFSAERLKGVDSTLKIQPAKLEDSAVYLCASTGNISYEQYFGPGTRLTVT.

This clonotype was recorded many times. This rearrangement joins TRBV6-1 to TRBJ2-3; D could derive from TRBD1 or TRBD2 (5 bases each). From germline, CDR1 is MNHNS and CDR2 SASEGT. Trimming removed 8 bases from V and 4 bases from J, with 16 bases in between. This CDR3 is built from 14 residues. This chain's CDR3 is CASRTIGASDTQYF. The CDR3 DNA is TGTGCCAGCCGAACTATCGGGGCTTCAGATACGCAGTATTTT.

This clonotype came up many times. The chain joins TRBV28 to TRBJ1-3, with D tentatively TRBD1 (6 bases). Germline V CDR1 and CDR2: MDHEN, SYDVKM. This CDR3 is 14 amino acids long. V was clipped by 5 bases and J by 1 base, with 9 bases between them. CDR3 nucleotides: TGTGCCAGCAGTCCACAGGGATCTGGAAACACCATATATTTT. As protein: CASSPQGSGNTIYF. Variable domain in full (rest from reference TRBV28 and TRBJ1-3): DVKVTQSSRYLVKRTGEKVFLECVQDMDHENMFWYRQDPGLGLRLIYFSYDVKMKEKGDIPEGYSVSREKKERFSLILESASTNQTSMYLCASSPQGSGNTIYFGEGSWLTVV.

The CDR3: CSAKTGWVTQYF. DNA of the CDR3: TGCAGTGCTAAGACAGGGTGGGTGACCCAGTACTTC. This rearrangement joins TRBV20-1 to TRBJ2-5, with 7 bases identical to TRBD1. This CDR3 contains 12 residues. CDR1 DFQATT and CDR2 SNEGSKA come from the germline V gene (reference sequence). V lost 4 bases to trimming and J lost 7 bases; unmatched junction nucleotides: 6.

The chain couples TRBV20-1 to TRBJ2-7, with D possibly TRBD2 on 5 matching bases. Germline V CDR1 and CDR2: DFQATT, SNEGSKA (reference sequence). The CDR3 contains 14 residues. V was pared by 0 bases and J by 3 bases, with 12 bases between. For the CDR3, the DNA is TGCAGTGCTAGAGATCAGACTAAATACTACGAGCAGTACTTC. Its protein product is CSARDQTKYYEQYF.

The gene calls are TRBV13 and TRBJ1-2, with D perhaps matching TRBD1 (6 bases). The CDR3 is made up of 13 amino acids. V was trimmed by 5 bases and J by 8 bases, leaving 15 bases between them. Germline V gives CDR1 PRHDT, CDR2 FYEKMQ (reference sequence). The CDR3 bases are TGTGCCAGCAGCCTCCGGGGGGCGCGGGGCTACACCTTC. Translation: CASSLRGARGYTF.

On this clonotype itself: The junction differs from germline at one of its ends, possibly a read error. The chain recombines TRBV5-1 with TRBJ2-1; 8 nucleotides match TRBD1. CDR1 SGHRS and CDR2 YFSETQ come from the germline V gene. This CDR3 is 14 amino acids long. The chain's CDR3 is CASSLGTGYNERFF. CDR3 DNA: TGCGCCAGCAGCCTGGGGACAGGTTACAATGAGCGGTTCTTC. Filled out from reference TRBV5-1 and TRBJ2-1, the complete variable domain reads KAGVTQTPRYLIKTRGQQVTLSCSPISGHRSVSWYQQTPGQGLQFLFEYFSETQRNKGNFPGRFSGRQFSNSRSEMNVSTLELGDSALYLCASSLGTGYNERFFGPGTRLTVL.

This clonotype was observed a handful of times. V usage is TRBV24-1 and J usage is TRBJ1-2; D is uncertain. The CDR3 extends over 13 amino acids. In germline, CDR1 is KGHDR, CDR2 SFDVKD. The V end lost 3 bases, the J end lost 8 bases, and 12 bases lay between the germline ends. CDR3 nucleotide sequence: TGTGCCACCAGTGATGGCGGGTTCGGAGGCTACACCTTC. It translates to CATSDGGFGGYTF.